The rows below give T cell receptor beta chains drawn from one sample of a study of T cells after yellow fever vaccination. In TCRdb, the 5' RACE reads were re-called with MiXCR into one record per CDR3 protein. The sample includes some 200,000 distinct CDR3 sequences, under 3.5% of them seen just once. This specimen consisted of CD4+ T cells sorted from PBMCs, obtained 10 days after the yellow fever booster vaccination. All receptors come from a man between 18 and 29 years old who received the YFV17D yellow fever vaccine. The CDR3 runs from the conserved cysteine through the conserved F or W. Each record gives: CDR3 length, J gene, V gene, CDR3 protein.

14,TRBJ1-4,TRBV7-2,CASSLATSSEKLFF
15,TRBJ2-5,TRBV5-1,CASSLGDRREETQYF
15,TRBJ2-1,TRBV19,CASSINGGPFNEQFF
13,TRBJ2-5,TRBV20-1,CSAAGQAGETQYF
12,TRBJ2-3,TRBV18,CASSPSRDTQYF
18,TRBJ2-1,TRBV6-5,CASSYSESSGGAHNEQFF
15,TRBJ1-5,TRBV20-1,CSARRVTGGGQPQHF
13,TRBJ1-1,TRBV11-2,CASSLDTNTEAFF
13,TRBJ2-1,TRBV28,CASSVVWGNEQFF
15,TRBJ1-5,TRBV19,CASLGQRMGNQPQHF
15,TRBJ1-1,TRBV7-8,CASSRRGGAYTEAFF
13,TRBJ2-7,TRBV29-1,CSVARTPPYEQYF
14,TRBJ1-5,TRBV12-3/TRBV12-4,CASKPTGSNQPQHF
15,TRBJ2-7,TRBV5-1,CASSLAGPGRDEQYF
13,TRBJ1-1,TRBV6-6,CASIVQGNTEAFF
13,TRBJ1-5,TRBV5-5,CASSLDSEQPQHF
14,TRBJ2-3,TRBV20-1,CSATSITGTDTQYF
13,TRBJ2-1,TRBV10-3,CAIGTSTNDEQFF
14,TRBJ2-5,TRBV5-1,CASSEPGSRETQYF
16,TRBJ1-2,TRBV21-1,CASSKEVDRANYGYTF
12,TRBJ2-1,TRBV18,CASSGGANEQFF
15,TRBJ1-5,TRBV6-2/TRBV6-3,CASTLRQPWNQPQHF
13,TRBJ2-5,TRBV7-9,CASTLQGRETQYF
17,TRBJ2-7,TRBV4-1,CASSQVTTGRAPGEQYF
17,TRBJ1-3,TRBV18,CASSRKLQTNSGNTIYF
14,TRBJ2-3,TRBV12-3/TRBV12-4,CASSLALVTDTQYF
15,TRBJ1-1,TRBV19,CASSMGTVMNAEAFF
14,TRBJ2-1,TRBV18,CASSPGTGGDEQFF
15,TRBJ2-1,TRBV4-3,CASSHLSGSYNEQFF
12,TRBJ2-5,TRBV6-5,CASSTGRETQYF
17,TRBJ2-1,TRBV20-1,CSANAGLAGSSYNEQFF
16,TRBJ2-1,TRBV20-1,CSARDLGRSSYNEQFF
13,TRBJ1-5,TRBV12-3/TRBV12-4,CASSLHRNQPQHF
16,TRBJ1-5,TRBV18,CASSPSGPNSNQPQHF
15,TRBJ1-1,TRBV5-1,CASREGSGLVAEAFF
15,TRBJ2-5,TRBV10-3,CAISRDGGPQETQYF
15,TRBJ1-4,TRBV7-2,CASSLGSNIPEKLFF
13,TRBJ1-2,TRBV5-5,CASSFRAGDGYTF
17,TRBJ1-5,TRBV19,CASSIVLTGGSNQPQHF
14,TRBJ2-7,TRBV20-1,CSPVMQGKSYEQYF
17,TRBJ2-6,TRBV18,CASSLGQGNSGANVLTF
15,TRBJ1-1,TRBV9,CASSMIQGWGAEAFF